This note documents a single TCR beta chain sequence. Its target is unknown. As to time point: patch test 1, 2 weeks after DPC sensitization. Stated treatment: therapeutic diphenylcyclopropenone sensitization with weekly scalp DPC. Extraction yielded total RNA from whole blood (unfractionated). The data derive from a study of human T cells and chemical hapten exposure. Study details: Upper-back patch tests with 0.01% DPC were read at 6 days. Minor pooled library volume differences mainly drove per-sample TCR yield variation.

TCRdb independently ran MiXCR on the RACE reads; one entry per CDR3 protein. The table records about 37,000 distinct CDR3 sequences, over 5.5% of them present only once. The CDR3 sequence is 13 residues long. Trimming took off 2 bases at V and 8 bases at J, with 12 bases between the two ends. Germline CDR1 reads SNHLY; CDR2 reads FYNNEI. Whole-study findings and limits: With regard to DPC sensitization, TCRs above 1 in 1000 frequency did not change.

The V gene is TRBV2, the J gene TRBJ1-2, with D tentatively TRBD1 (6 bases). The sequencing here drew on whole blood, taken in connection with sensitization to the hapten diphenylcyclopropenone (DPC). This TCR came from a woman in her 30s with alopecia areata. Some clones in this sample may be carry-over from other donors' samples. In DNA, the CDR3 is TGTGCCAGCAGTGAAAGGCAGGGGAGAGGCTACACCTTC. Encoded protein: CASSERQGRGYTF.